This TCR beta chain was profiled in a study of blood T cell repertoires in COVID-19. In the study overall: The analysed material was cDNA or gDNA that came from T cells, B-cell-depleted T cells, or PBMCs.

Authors' methods: Amplification of reference gene primers was used by the study to estimate nucleated cell counts. Some clones are missing from TCRdb's copy, which holds only in-frame ones; the method was immunoSEQ multiplex PCR. V, J and clone size derive from that table, while D and trimming were established from the DNA sequence. Among over 250,000 clones listed, 65% to 90% were seen once. The receptor's source is a man over 45 with active or convalescent COVID-19. Input material: peripheral blood.

CDR3 DNA sequence: TGCGCCAGCAGTTGGCAGGGACAGAGTTCGTACAATGAGCAGTTCTTC. Translating it yields CASSWQGQSSYNEQFF. The chain combines TRBV5-1 with TRBJ2-1; TRBD1 matches at 7 bases. The V gene end was trimmed by 5 bases and the J gene end by 4 bases; junction bases not matched to a gene: 12. Germline V gene lookup returns CDR1 SGHRS and CDR2 YFSETQ. This CDR3 has 16 amino acids.